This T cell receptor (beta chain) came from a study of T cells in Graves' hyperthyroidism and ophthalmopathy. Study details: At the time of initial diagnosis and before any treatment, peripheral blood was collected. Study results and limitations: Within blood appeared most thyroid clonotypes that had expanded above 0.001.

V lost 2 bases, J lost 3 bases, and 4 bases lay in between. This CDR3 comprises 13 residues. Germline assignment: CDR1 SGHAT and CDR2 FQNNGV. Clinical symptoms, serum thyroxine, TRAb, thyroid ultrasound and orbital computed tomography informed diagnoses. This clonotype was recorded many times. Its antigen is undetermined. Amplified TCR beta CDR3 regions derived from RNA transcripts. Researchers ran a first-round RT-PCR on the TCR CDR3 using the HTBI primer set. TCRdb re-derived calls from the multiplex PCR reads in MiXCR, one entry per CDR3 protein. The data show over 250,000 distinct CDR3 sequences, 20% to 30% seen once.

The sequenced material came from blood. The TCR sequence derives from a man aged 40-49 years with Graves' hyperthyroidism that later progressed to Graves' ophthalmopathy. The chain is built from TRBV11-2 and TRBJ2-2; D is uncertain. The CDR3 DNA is TGTGCCAGCAGCTTATTCGACACCGGGGAGCTGTTTTTT. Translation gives CASSLFDTGELFF.